This record covers a single T cell receptor beta chain. Its target is not known. The data derive from a study of T cell responses to AZD1222 COVID-19 vaccine. The repertoire was sequenced with immunoSEQ multiplex PCR; TCRdb's copy has only in-frame clones and lacks some. The sample carries approximately 30,000 clones, 75% to 85% recorded once. The study's findings and limits: Dominant at 160-218 and 743-854, vaccine-associated CD4 TCRs also spanned spike. Donors, mostly white British, included more females; clonal diversity was possibly underestimated. Spike-specific TCR breadth and depth grew following two AZD1222 doses.

The input for sequencing was peripheral blood, taken 28 days after the second AZD1222 dose. The sequence was obtained from an adult who received the AZD1222 COVID-19 vaccine.

The CDR3 sequence is CASSLAKGGDYGYTF. CDR3 nucleotides: TGTGCCAGCAGCTTGGCCAAGGGGGGAGACTATGGCTACACCTTC. The V gene is TRBV5-5, the J gene TRBJ1-2, with D perhaps TRBD1 (6 bases). Trimming took off 0 bases at V and 3 bases at J, with 12 bases between the two ends. Germline V gene sequence: CDR1 SGHKS, CDR2 YYEKEE (reference sequence). The CDR3 runs to 15 residues.